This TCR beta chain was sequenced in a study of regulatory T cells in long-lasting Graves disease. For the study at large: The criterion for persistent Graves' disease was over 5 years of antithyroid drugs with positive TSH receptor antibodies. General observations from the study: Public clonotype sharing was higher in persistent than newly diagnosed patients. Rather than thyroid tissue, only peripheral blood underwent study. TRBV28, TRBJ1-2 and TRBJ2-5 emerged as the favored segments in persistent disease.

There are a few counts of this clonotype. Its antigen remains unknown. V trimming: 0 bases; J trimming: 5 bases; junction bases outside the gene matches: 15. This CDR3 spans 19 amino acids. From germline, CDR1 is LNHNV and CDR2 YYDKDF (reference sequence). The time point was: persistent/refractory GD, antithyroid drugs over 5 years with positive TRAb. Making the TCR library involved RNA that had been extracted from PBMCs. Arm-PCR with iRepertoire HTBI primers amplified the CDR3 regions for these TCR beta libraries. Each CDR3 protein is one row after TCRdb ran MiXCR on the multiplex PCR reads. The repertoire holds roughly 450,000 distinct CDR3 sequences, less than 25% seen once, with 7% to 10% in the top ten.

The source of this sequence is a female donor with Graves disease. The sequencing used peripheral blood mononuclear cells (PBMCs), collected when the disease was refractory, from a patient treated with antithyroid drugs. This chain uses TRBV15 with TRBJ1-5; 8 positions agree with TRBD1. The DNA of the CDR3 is TGTGCCACCAGCAGAGATGGGTTCCGGGGAGACAGGGGTGATCAGCCCCAGCATTTT. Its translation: CATSRDGFRGDRGDQPQHF.